This T cell receptor beta chain was sequenced during a study of neurological immune-mediated disorders. General study findings and limits: Private repertoires in all groups were suggested by the finding that expanded clones across subjects shared no CDR3 amino acid sequences.

This clonotype was detected many times. Its cognate antigen is unknown. cDNA was made by 5'RACE with 10-nucleotide random UMIs. The yield of each sequencing run was over 180 million TCR-beta sequences from 15-18 subjects. TCRdb reprocessed the 5' RACE reads with MiXCR, giving one entry per CDR3 protein. The sample has more than 20,000 distinct CDR3 sequences; about an eighth are singletons. The V and J ends lost 1 base and 4 bases respectively, with 6 bases between them. Germline CDR1 SGHRS, CDR2 YFSETQ. The CDR3 runs 12 residues. The unsorted libraries were generated from a total of 2 million PBMCs, which had been stored in RNAlater at -80 C.

The V call is TRBV5-1, the J call TRBJ2-7; D unresolved. The sample consisted of PBMCs. The source is a woman between 35 and 50 years old with HTLV-1-associated myelopathy (HAM/TSP). This CDR3 is CASSLWGYEQYF. CDR3 nucleotides: TGCGCCAGCAGCTTGTGGGGATACGAGCAGTACTTC.